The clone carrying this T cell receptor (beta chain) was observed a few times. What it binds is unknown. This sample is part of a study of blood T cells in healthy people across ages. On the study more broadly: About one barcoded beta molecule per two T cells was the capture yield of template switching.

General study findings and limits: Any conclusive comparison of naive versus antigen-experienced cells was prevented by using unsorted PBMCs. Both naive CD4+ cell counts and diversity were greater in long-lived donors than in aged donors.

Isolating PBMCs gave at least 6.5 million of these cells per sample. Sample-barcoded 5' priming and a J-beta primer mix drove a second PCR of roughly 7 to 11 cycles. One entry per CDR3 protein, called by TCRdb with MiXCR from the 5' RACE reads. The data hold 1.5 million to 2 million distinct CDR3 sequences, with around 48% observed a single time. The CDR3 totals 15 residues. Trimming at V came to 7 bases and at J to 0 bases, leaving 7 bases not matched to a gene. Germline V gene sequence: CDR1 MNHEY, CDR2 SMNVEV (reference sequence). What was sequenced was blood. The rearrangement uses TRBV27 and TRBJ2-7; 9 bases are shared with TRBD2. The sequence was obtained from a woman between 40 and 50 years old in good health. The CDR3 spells CASKASGVLSYEQYF. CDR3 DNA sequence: TGTGCCAGCAAGGCTAGCGGGGTACTCTCCTACGAGCAGTACTTC.